The 28 T cell receptor beta chains in this list originate from one sample, sequenced in a study of cytomegalovirus exposure and HLA in healthy donors (dated by TCRdb to the late 2010s). The receptor library was made with the immunoSEQ multiplex PCR assay. For the multiplex PCR, a mixture combining 60 forward primers for TCR Vbeta segments and 13 reverse primers for TCR Jbeta segments was used. Held by TCRdb, this immuneACCESS table contains in-frame sequences only and omits some clones. Under half of the omission traces to an unresolved V gene where checked; the cause of the rest is unknown. A total of 150,000 or so clones appear in this sample, almost 80% of them only once. 5% to 8% of the sample is held by the ten biggest clonotypes. The sequencing sample was made of PBMCs. The receptors stem from a man in his forties or fifties in good health and CMV-seropositive.

The chain joins TRBV18 to TRBJ2-7; weak D call: TRBD2 (6 bases). Trimming stripped 3 bases from V and 5 bases from J, with 20 bases between. This CDR3 has 16 residues. Germline CDR1 and CDR2: KGHSH and LQKENI. This chain's CDR3 is CASSPSPAGKANEQYF. CDR3 DNA sequence: TGTGCCAGCTCACCCAGCCCGGCGGGAAAGGCTAACGAGCAGTACTTC.

This clone is a singleton in its sample. This chain joins TRBV18 and TRBJ2-3; 10 bases agree with TRBD2. J gave up 5 bases and V 6 bases, and 11 bases lay outside the gene matches. Germline V lookup: CDR1 KGHSH, CDR2 LQKENI. There are 16 residues in the CDR3. Here the CDR3 reads CASSIRTSGLGDTQYF. The CDR3, as DNA: TGTGCCAGCTCGATCAGGACTAGCGGACTGGGAGATACGCAGTATTTT.

The chain carries TRBV18 and TRBJ1-1; D is undetermined. Deletions cut 3 bases from V and 5 bases from J, with 19 bases between. The CDR3 has 16 residues. Germline-derived CDR1 and CDR2 are KGHSH and LQKENI. CDR3 region: CASSPVSHTPETEAFF. In nucleotides, the CDR3 is TGTGCCAGCTCACCTGTCTCACATACTCCGGAGACTGAAGCTTTCTTT.

This chain joins TRBV10-1 and TRBJ1-1, with a weak D call TRBD1 (6 bases). This CDR3 is built from 13 residues. Germline V lookup: CDR1 WNHNN, CDR2 SYGVQD (reference sequence). Trimming took off 4 bases at V and 2 bases at J, with 8 bases between the two ends. The CDR3 loop reads CASSGQVNTEAFF. CDR3 DNA sequence: TGCGCCAGCAGTGGACAGGTTAACACTGAAGCTTTCTTT.

V is TRBV6-1 and J is TRBJ2-7, with 7 bases lining up with TRBD2. Germline CDR1 and CDR2: MNHNS and SASEGT. Trimming cost V 7 bases and J 3 bases; bases outside gene matches: 12. The CDR3 consists of 15 residues. The CDR3 is CASKVAGSTVYEQYF. The CDR3 DNA sequence: TGTGCCAGCAAGGTAGCGGGCTCAACCGTCTACGAGCAGTACTTC.

The chain couples TRBV5-4 to TRBJ2-7; 9 positions agree with TRBD2. Germline lookup yields CDR1 SGHNT and CDR2 YYREEE (reference sequence). J was trimmed by 2 bases and V by 0 bases; bases with no gene match: 3. This CDR3 spans 15 amino acids. The CDR3 DNA reads as TGTGCCAGCAGCTTGGTCCTAGCGGGAACCTACGAGCAGTACTTC. It yields the protein CASSLVLAGTYEQYF.

The V call is TRBV4-1, the J call TRBJ1-1; D may be TRBD1 (5 bases). The germline V gene has CDR1 MGHRA and CDR2 YSYEKL. The CDR3 is 13 amino acids. V was clipped by 1 base and J by 10 bases, with 13 bases between them. As DNA, the CDR3 is TGCGCCAGCAGCCAAGTTGGGGGGATGGTAGCTTTCTTT. This sequence encodes CASSQVGGMVAFF.

This rearrangement joins TRBV29-1 to TRBJ2-3; maybe TRBD2 (6 bases). This CDR3 is built from 14 residues. CDR1 and CDR2 (germline): SQVTM, ANQGSEA. The ends were cut back, 4 bases at V and 4 bases at J, with 15 bases in the middle. CDR3 DNA sequence: TGCAGCGTTGCTGGCGGAGGGGCGGCAGATACGCAGTATTTT. It translates to CSVAGGGAADTQYF.

CDR3 amino acids: CASREGTGASYEQYF. The CDR3 nucleotides are TGTGCCAGCAGAGAGGGGACAGGGGCCTCCTACGAGCAGTACTTC. The chain employs TRBV6-1 and TRBJ2-7, with 10 nucleotides matching TRBD1. Germline V lookup: CDR1 MNHNS, CDR2 SASEGT. This CDR3 has 15 residues. The V and J ends lost 6 bases and 0 bases, in that order; junction bases with no gene match: 5.

The chain uses TRBV6-1 and TRBJ2-1, with a possible D match to TRBD1 (5 bases). The CDR3 has 14 amino acids. Germline assignment: CDR1 MNHNS and CDR2 SASEGT. V lost 11 bases, J lost 2 bases, and 16 bases lay in between. For the CDR3, the DNA is TGTGCCGGGGCCTTCAACTCGGCCTACAATGAGCAGTTCTTC. Protein product: CAGAFNSAYNEQFF.

There are a few counts of this clone. Other DNA variants within this sample encode the same CDR3. The CDR3 region is CASSTRTGGTEAFF. The CDR3 bases are TGTGCCAGTAGTACCAGGACAGGGGGCACTGAAGCTTTCTTT. The chain has TRBV19 and TRBJ1-1; TRBD1 matches 10 bases. The CDR3 spans 14 residues. Germline loops: CDR1 LNHDA, CDR2 SQIVND (reference sequence). V shed 4 bases, J shed 4 bases, and the junction held 3 bases outside the gene matches.

This clone has only one observation. The chain has TRBV10-2 and TRBJ2-7, with a weak D call TRBD1 (5 bases). The CDR3 has 13 amino acids. V was trimmed by 5 bases and J by 3 bases, leaving 11 bases between them. CDR1 and CDR2 (germline): WSHSY, SAAADI. The CDR3 DNA is TGCGCCAGCAGTCTTACAGGAATCTACGAGCAGTACTTC. Translating gives CASSLTGIYEQYF.

The V and J genes are TRBV29-1 and TRBJ1-2; TRBD1 matches at 9 bases. The CDR3 covers 12 residues. Germline trimming cut 0 bases from V and 10 bases from J; bases unmatched to any gene: 3. The germline V gene has CDR1 SQVTM and CDR2 ANQGSEA. CDR3 protein: CSVEEDRGDYTF. The DNA for the CDR3 is TGCAGCGTTGAAGAGGACAGGGGTGACTACACCTTC.

This chain uses TRBV6-1 with TRBJ2-5, with TRBD1 matching over 9 bases. Germline V gene data show CDR1 as MNHNS and CDR2 as SASEGT. V was clipped by 3 bases and J by 7 bases; unmatched bases: 9. This CDR3 comprises 15 residues. The CDR3 nucleotides read TGTGCCAGCAGTGACCGGGACAGGGAATGGGGGACCCAGTACTTC. Its translation: CASSDRDREWGTQYF.

This chain uses TRBV7-2 with TRBJ1-5; D uncertain. The CDR3 covers 16 residues. With 1 base removed from V and 5 bases from J, the gap between germline ends came to 15 bases. Germline assignment: CDR1 SGHTA and CDR2 FQGNSA. CDR3 in amino acids: CASSLGRASPHQPQHF. For the CDR3, the DNA is TGTGCCAGCAGCTTAGGGCGGGCCTCACCACATCAGCCCCAGCATTTT.

V and J are TRBV6-1 and TRBJ1-4; TRBD1 is a possible D gene (5 bases). This CDR3 has 18 residues. CDR1 MNHNS and CDR2 SASEGT come from the germline V gene. V was trimmed by 1 base and J by 0 bases, leaving 15 bases between them. In DNA form, the CDR3 reads TGTGCCAGCAGTGAAGTACGGCAGGGCGCAGCAACTAATGAAAAACTGTTTTTT. Translating gives CASSEVRQGAATNEKLFF.

This clone was recorded once. J is TRBJ1-6 and V is TRBV28; 9 bases map to TRBD1. The V and J ends lost 5 bases and 7 bases, in that order; junction bases with no gene match: 18. Germline CDR1 and CDR2: MDHEN and SYDVKM. The CDR3 has 19 residues. The CDR3 protein is CASSKTGTGLRYLNSPLHF. The CDR3 nucleotides read TGTGCCAGCAGTAAAACCGGGACAGGGTTAAGATATTTAAATTCACCCCTCCACTTT.

Details on this clone: This may come from a read error, since a much larger clone is one base off. The chain has TRBV11-2 and TRBJ1-1, with TRBD1 as a possible D gene (6 bases). V gave up 4 bases and J gave up 0 bases, with 6 bases separating them. Germline V gene data show CDR1 as SGHAT and CDR2 as FQNNGV. The CDR3 is made up of 13 amino acids. The CDR3 DNA follows: TGTGCCAGCAGCTGGACAGTGAACACTGAAGCTTTCTTT. Translation gives CASSWTVNTEAFF.

DNA for the CDR3: TGTGCCAGCAGTTTATGGAGCGGTTACAATGAGCAGTTCTTC. Translated: CASSLWSGYNEQFF. This chain uses TRBV27 with TRBJ2-1; D might be TRBD2 (5 bases). This CDR3 is built from 14 residues. Trimming cost V 1 base and J 4 bases, with 8 bases left between them. Germline V gives CDR1 MNHEY, CDR2 SMNVEV (reference sequence).

The rearrangement joins TRBV5-1 to TRBJ1-2; D gene ambiguous. The CDR3 is 11 residues long. The V and J ends lost 0 bases and 6 bases respectively, with 3 bases between them. Germline assignment: CDR1 SGHRS and CDR2 YFSETQ. CDR3 loop: CASSLGNGYTF. In nucleotides, the CDR3 is TGCGCCAGCAGCTTGGGTAATGGCTACACCTTC. Looking up the rest from reference TRBV5-1 and TRBJ1-2 gives the full variable domain: KAGVTQTPRYLIKTRGQQVTLSCSPISGHRSVSWYQQTPGQGLQFLFEYFSETQRNKGNFPGRFSGRQFSNSRSEMNVSTLELGDSALYLCASSLGNGYTFGSGTRLTVV.

The genes are TRBV5-1 and TRBJ2-5, with D tentatively TRBD1 (6 bases). The CDR3 has 14 residues. V was trimmed by 0 bases and J by 4 bases, leaving 10 bases between them. Germline V gives CDR1 SGHRS, CDR2 YFSETQ. CDR3 sequence (DNA): TGCGCCAGCAGCTTGGGGGTACAGGGAGAGACCCAGTACTTC. Its translation is CASSLGVQGETQYF. Looking up the rest from reference TRBV5-1 and TRBJ2-5 gives the full variable domain: KAGVTQTPRYLIKTRGQQVTLSCSPISGHRSVSWYQQTPGQGLQFLFEYFSETQRNKGNFPGRFSGRQFSNSRSEMNVSTLELGDSALYLCASSLGVQGETQYFGPGTRLLVL.

The chain uses TRBV4-1 and TRBJ2-7; tentatively, D is TRBD1 (6 bases). The V and J ends lost 3 bases and 6 bases respectively, with 21 bases between them. Germline CDR1 reads MGHRA; CDR2 reads YSYEKL. The CDR3 sequence is 16 residues long. The chain's CDR3 is CASSHPRGGYLCEQYF. The CDR3 nucleotides are TGCGCCAGCAGCCACCCTAGAGGGGGATACCTATGCGAGCAGTACTTC.

This chain connects TRBV15 to TRBJ2-5; D might be TRBD2 (5 bases). CDR3 size: 15 residues. V lost 5 bases, J lost 7 bases, and 20 bases lay in between. Germline V gene lookup returns CDR1 LNHNV and CDR2 YYDKDF (reference sequence). The CDR3 DNA is TGTGCCACCAGCGTAATAGGAGCCGCGAGGGTGACCCAGTACTTC. Its protein is CATSVIGAARVTQYF.

The V gene is TRBV11-2, the J gene TRBJ2-7, with a weak D call TRBD2 (7 bases). CDR3 length equals 16 residues. CDR1 SGHAT and CDR2 FQNNGV come from the germline V gene. V lost 4 bases to trimming and J lost 4 bases, with 20 bases between them. The CDR3 DNA follows: TGTGCCAGCAGCTCAGGGCTAGGCAGGGGACTATACGAGCAGTACTTC. This encodes CASSSGLGRGLYEQYF. Filled out from reference TRBV11-2 and TRBJ2-7, the complete variable domain reads EAGVAQSPRYKIIEKRQSVAFWCNPISGHATLYWYQQILGQGPKLLIQFQNNGVVDDSQLPKDRFSAERLKGVDSTLKIQPAKLEDSAVYLCASSSGLGRGLYEQYFGPGTRLTVT.

This chain links TRBV18 with TRBJ2-1, with D unresolved. Trimming took off 3 bases at V and 5 bases at J, with 8 bases between the two ends. The CDR3 consists of 13 residues. CDR1 and CDR2 (germline): KGHSH, LQKENI. The CDR3 spells CASSPRLDNEQFF. The CDR3, as DNA: TGTGCCAGCTCACCCCGACTTGACAATGAGCAGTTCTTC.

This clone was picked up many times. CDR3: CASSLTVGRDTQYF. The CDR3, as DNA: TGTGCCAGCAGTCTAACGGTGGGGAGGGATACGCAGTATTTT. The rearrangement links TRBV7-9 to TRBJ2-3; maybe TRBD2 (6 bases). Trimming removed 6 bases from V and 6 bases from J, with 16 bases in between. CDR1 and CDR2 (germline): SEHNR, FQNEAQ (reference sequence). The CDR3 has 14 residues.

This clone was recorded a few times. The gene calls are TRBV7-9 and TRBJ1-2; maybe TRBD1 (6 bases). Germline V gene data show CDR1 as SEHNR and CDR2 as FQNEAQ (reference sequence). The CDR3 covers 15 residues. V lost 5 bases and J 2 bases, leaving 15 bases between the germline ends. The CDR3 nucleotides are TGTGCCAGCAGCCCGAAGACAGGAGAAAACTATGGCTACACCTTC. Translation: CASSPKTGENYGYTF.

The rearrangement uses TRBV4-1 and TRBJ2-2, with TRBD1 matching over 7 bases. Germline lookup yields CDR1 MGHRA and CDR2 YSYEKL. J was trimmed by 4 bases and V by 4 bases; bases with no gene match: 9. This CDR3 has 16 residues. The CDR3 DNA reads as TGCGCCAGCAGCCGGGTCGGGACAGATTTCACCGGGGAGCTGTTTTTT. It is translated as CASSRVGTDFTGELFF.